This T cell receptor (beta chain) appears in the sequencing data of a study of cytomegalovirus exposure and HLA in healthy donors. Study findings and constraints: In vitro checks showed that three CMV-associated chains really do target CMV antigens. A later analysis reported that several of the most significant clusters appeared to be linked to common viral pathogens, among them Epstein-Barr virus.

Though probably carrying unrecorded immune exposures, donors were nominally healthy at sampling. The PCR had 60 Vbeta and 13 Jbeta primers. Method: immunoSEQ multiplex PCR; TCRdb's copy keeps in-frame clones and lacks some. The table shows 140,000 to 150,000 clones, with roughly 79% occurring only once. Germline assignment: CDR1 SGHRS and CDR2 YFSETQ. This CDR3 has 15 amino acids. The trim removed 4 bases at V and 6 bases at J, leaving 4 bases unmatched. As to this clone: Its specificity is not known.

The TCR originated in a woman aged 55-69 years in good health and CMV-seropositive. The sequenced sample was PBMCs. The gene calls are TRBV5-1 and TRBJ2-1; TRBD2 agrees at 13 bases. CDR3 coding DNA: TGCGCCAGCAGCCCCAGGACTAGCGGGAGCAATGAGCAGTTCTTC. Its translation: CASSPRTSGSNEQFF.